This passage covers 2 T cell receptor beta chains from one sample sequenced in a study of early T cells in non-severe SARS-CoV-2 infection. TCRdb reanalysed the 5' RACE reads using MiXCR and keeps one entry per CDR3 protein. The sample has tens of thousands of distinct CDR3 sequences; roughly 5.8% are singletons. The sequencing sample was made of whole blood. Receptors originate from an adult who was a healthcare worker with PCR-confirmed SARS-CoV-2 infection or an uninfected control (not recorded which).

This sequence joins TRBV30 and TRBJ1-1; no clear D. Germline V lookup: CDR1 GTSNPN, CDR2 SVGIG (reference sequence). The CDR3 spans 13 residues. Trimming took off 2 bases at V and 3 bases at J, with 10 bases between the two ends. CDR3 region: CAWSRGHYTEAFF. CDR3 bases: TGTGCCTGGAGTAGAGGTCATTACACTGAAGCTTTCTTT.

The chain employs TRBV5-1 and TRBJ1-6; 8 bases align to TRBD1. Germline values: CDR1 SGHRS, CDR2 YFSETQ. The CDR3 contains 14 residues. The V gene end was trimmed by 4 bases and the J gene end by 6 bases; junction bases not matched to a gene: 3. For the CDR3, the DNA is TGCGCCAGCAGCCTCCAGGGGGCTAATTCACCCCTCCACTTT. Its translation is CASSLQGANSPLHF.